Below, 29 T cell receptor beta chains from the same sample are listed, as sequenced in a study of cytomegalovirus exposure and HLA in healthy donors. Researchers ran the PCR with 60 Vbeta and 13 Jbeta primers. Using immunoSEQ multiplex PCR, the repertoire was profiled, and TCRdb retains in-frame clones only, with some absent. Among about 170,000 clones listed, over 80% were seen once. Sequenced input: PBMCs. Receptors originate from a male donor in good health and CMV-seronegative.

The rearrangement uses TRBV15 and TRBJ2-7; no clear D. Germline V CDR1 and CDR2: LNHNV, YYDKDF (reference sequence). V was shortened by 4 bases and J by 2 bases, with 9 bases between the two germline ends. The CDR3 is 13 residues long. The CDR3: CATSKYTTYEQYF. The CDR3 DNA sequence: TGTGCCACCAGCAAATACACGACCTACGAGCAGTACTTC.

The chain links TRBV30 to TRBJ1-6; 8 bases match TRBD1. The V gene's germline CDR1 is GTSNPN and CDR2 SVGIG (reference sequence). The CDR3 consists of 13 residues. With 5 bases clipped from V and 4 bases from J, the junction kept 1 base outside the gene matches. CDR3 nucleotides: TGTGCCTGGGGACAGGGTTATAATTCACCCCTCCACTTT. Amino acids: CAWGQGYNSPLHF.

This clone was picked up a small number of times. V and J are TRBV5-1 and TRBJ2-3; TRBD2 agrees at 7 bases. The CDR3 spans 13 residues. J lost 1 base, V lost 7 bases, and 3 bases had no gene match. Germline lookup yields CDR1 SGHRS and CDR2 YFSETQ. The CDR3 DNA sequence: TGCGCCAGCTTAGGACTAGGCACAGATACGCAGTATTTT. Protein product: CASLGLGTDTQYF.

The chain combines TRBV10-3 with TRBJ2-2; 9 bases match TRBD2. The V gene end was trimmed by 4 bases and the J gene end by 6 bases; junction bases not matched to a gene: 3. The CDR3 extends over 14 amino acids. Germline assignment: CDR1 ENHRY and CDR2 SYGVKD. The CDR3 loop is CAISVRGGPGELFF. Written as DNA, the CDR3 is TGTGCCATCAGTGTGCGGGGGGGCCCCGGGGAGCTGTTTTTT.

The chain employs TRBV30 and TRBJ1-4, with D hard to call. The CDR3 has 14 residues. Germline assignment: CDR1 GTSNPN and CDR2 SVGIG (reference sequence). Trimming took off 0 bases at V and 4 bases at J, with 9 bases between the two ends. The CDR3 loop is CAWSVGSNNEKLFF. The CDR3 DNA is TGTGCCTGGAGTGTGGGCAGCAATAATGAAAAACTGTTTTTT.

This chain connects TRBV7-2 to TRBJ2-1; 8 bases match TRBD2. After removal of 5 bases from V and 9 bases from J, the junction contained 3 bases not matched to a gene. Germline values: CDR1 SGHTA, CDR2 FQGNSA. This CDR3 is 12 amino acids long. This CDR3 is CASSNSGAEQFF. The CDR3, as DNA: TGTGCCAGCAGCAATAGCGGGGCTGAGCAGTTCTTC.

A single count supports this clone. The chain is built from TRBV9 and TRBJ1-6; D is uncertain. Trimming removed 0 bases at V and 10 bases at J, with 8 bases between. The CDR3 extends over 13 amino acids. CDR1 is SGDLS, CDR2 YYNGEE, per germline. CDR3 sequence reads: CASSVEEESPLHF. In DNA form, the CDR3 reads TGTGCCAGCAGCGTAGAAGAGGAATCACCCCTCCACTTT. The whole variable domain, remainder taken from reference TRBV9 and TRBJ1-6, is DSGVTQTPKHLITATGQRVTLRCSPRSGDLSVYWYQQSLDQGLQFLIQYYNGEERAKGNILERFSAQQFPDLHSELNLSSLELGDSALYFCASSVEEESPLHFGNGTRLTVT.

The chain couples TRBV6-5 to TRBJ2-1, with 10 bases aligning to TRBD1. V gave up 0 bases and J gave up 4 bases; unmatched junction bases: 3. This CDR3 spans 16 amino acids. From germline, CDR1 is MNHEY and CDR2 SVGAGI. The CDR3 is CASSYSDRGGYNEQFF. Here the CDR3 DNA reads TGTGCCAGCAGTTACTCGGACAGGGGGGGGTACAATGAGCAGTTCTTC.

The chain is built from TRBV5-1 and TRBJ2-1, with TRBD2 matching 11 bases. The CDR3 is 15 residues long. V was pared by 2 bases and J by 7 bases, with 5 bases of the junction left unmatched. Germline V lookup: CDR1 SGHRS, CDR2 YFSETQ. The CDR3 nucleotides read TGCGCCAGCAGCTTTAGCGGGGGGGCCATGAATGAGCAGTTCTTC. This encodes CASSFSGGAMNEQFF.

V gene TRBV5-4 combines with J gene TRBJ1-1; D gene ambiguous. This CDR3 has 14 amino acids. CDR1 and CDR2 from the germline V gene are SGHNT and YYREEE (reference sequence). V was shortened by 0 bases and J by 3 bases, with 9 bases between the two germline ends. The CDR3, as DNA: TGTGCCAGCAGCTTGGTGGGAGGCGACACTGAAGCTTTCTTT. Translation: CASSLVGGDTEAFF.

This clone came up a few times. The chain joins TRBV27 to TRBJ2-7, with 9 nucleotides matching TRBD1. This CDR3 has 13 residues. Trimming cost V 4 bases and J 7 bases; bases outside gene matches: 5. Germline V gene lookup returns CDR1 MNHEY and CDR2 SMNVEV (reference sequence). As DNA, the CDR3 is TGTGCCAGCAGTTGGGACAGGGTAGGGGAGCAGTACTTC. The encoded protein is CASSWDRVGEQYF.

This clone was observed once. This chain joins TRBV5-4 and TRBJ2-4; weak D call: TRBD1 (6 bases). V dropped 2 bases and J dropped 3 bases, with 18 bases sitting between them. The CDR3 covers 17 residues. Germline assignment: CDR1 SGHNT and CDR2 YYREEE (reference sequence). The CDR3 DNA sequence: TGTGCCAGCAGCTTATTTTCGGATGACAGGATCAAAAACATTCAGTACTTC. It yields the protein CASSLFSDDRIKNIQYF.

The chain employs TRBV9 and TRBJ2-1; D unclear. CDR3 length equals 15 residues. V lost 0 bases to trimming and J lost 2 bases, with 9 bases between them. CDR1 SGDLS and CDR2 YYNGEE come from the germline V gene. The CDR3 loop is CASSVEGGAYNEQFF. CDR3 coding DNA: TGTGCCAGCAGCGTAGAAGGCGGAGCCTACAATGAGCAGTTCTTC.

The rearrangement links TRBV6-1 to TRBJ1-5; TRBD1 aligns across 8 bases. Germline trimming cut 5 bases from V and 4 bases from J; bases unmatched to any gene: 1. CDR1 and CDR2 (germline): MNHNS, SASEGT. There are 13 residues in the CDR3. The chain's CDR3 is CASSWTGNQPQHF. The CDR3 DNA is TGTGCCAGCAGTTGGACAGGGAATCAGCCCCAGCATTTT.

In this sample, this clone turned up once. The rearrangement joins TRBV7-9 to TRBJ2-2, with 8 bases identical to TRBD2. The CDR3 has 16 amino acids. With V trimmed by 5 bases and J by 2 bases, 7 bases remained unmatched. Looked up from germline, CDR1 is SEHNR and CDR2 is FQNEAQ (reference sequence). The DNA for the CDR3 is TGTGCCAGCAGCCCCCGTCTAGCGGGTAACACCGGGGAGCTGTTTTTT. It translates to CASSPRLAGNTGELFF.

This rearrangement joins TRBV5-1 to TRBJ2-5, with TRBD2 matching over 8 bases. V shed 0 bases, J shed 0 bases, and the junction held 7 bases outside the gene matches. The CDR3 is made up of 17 amino acids. Looked up from germline, CDR1 is SGHRS and CDR2 is YFSETQ. The CDR3 loop is CASSLAGGAGDQETQYF. The CDR3 DNA is TGCGCCAGCAGCTTGGCCGGGGGAGCGGGGGACCAAGAGACCCAGTACTTC. The entire variable domain, with the rest obtained from reference TRBV5-1 and TRBJ2-5, is as follows: KAGVTQTPRYLIKTRGQQVTLSCSPISGHRSVSWYQQTPGQGLQFLFEYFSETQRNKGNFPGRFSGRQFSNSRSEMNVSTLELGDSALYLCASSLAGGAGDQETQYFGPGTRLLVL.

This clone was seen more than once but under ten times. The genes are TRBV27 and TRBJ2-7; the D is unclear. The CDR3 has 13 residues. V lost 0 bases to trimming and J lost 5 bases, with 8 bases between them. Germline lookup yields CDR1 MNHEY and CDR2 SMNVEV (reference sequence). CDR3 loop: CASSLSRENEQYF. CDR3 nucleotides: TGTGCCAGCAGTTTATCCCGTGAGAACGAGCAGTACTTC.

This clone has only a few counts. This sequence joins TRBV5-1 and TRBJ1-1, with D possibly TRBD1 on 6 matching bases. V shed 0 bases and J shed 5 bases, with 11 bases lying between them. Germline V gene lookup returns CDR1 SGHRS and CDR2 YFSETQ. This CDR3 comprises 14 residues. The CDR3 loop reads CASSLDGGPTEAFF. The CDR3 DNA reads TGCGCCAGCAGCTTGGATGGGGGCCCGACTGAAGCTTTCTTT.

The J gene is TRBJ1-5, the V gene TRBV27; D unresolved. The CDR3 is made up of 14 amino acids. Between the trimmed V and J ends, which lost 3 bases and 11 bases, there was a span of 17 bases. Germline V gives CDR1 MNHEY, CDR2 SMNVEV (reference sequence). This chain's CDR3 is CASSLTRSLTAQHF. CDR3 nucleotide sequence: TGTGCCAGCAGTTTGACTAGGTCTTTAACGGCCCAGCATTTT.

The J gene is TRBJ1-5, the V gene TRBV6-5, with 8 positions matching TRBD1. This CDR3 contains 14 residues. J was trimmed by 4 bases and V by 6 bases; bases with no gene match: 5. Germline CDR1 is MNHEY and CDR2 is SVGAGI. In DNA form, the CDR3 reads TGTGCCAGCAGAGAGACAGGGGAAAATCAGCCCCAGCATTTT. Translation gives CASRETGENQPQHF.

There are a few counts of this clone. The gene calls are TRBV7-9 and TRBJ2-7; 7 bases match TRBD1. Germline V gives CDR1 SEHNR, CDR2 FQNEAQ (reference sequence). Losses at the gene ends were 3 bases for V and 0 bases for J; bases not matched to a gene: 2. The CDR3 is 14 residues long. CDR3 protein: CASSLGDSSYEQYF. The CDR3 DNA is TGTGCCAGCAGCTTGGGGGACAGCTCCTACGAGCAGTACTTC.

The chain is built from TRBV30 and TRBJ1-5; no firm D call. Germline CDR1 GTSNPN, CDR2 SVGIG (reference sequence). This CDR3 region has 13 residues. V was clipped by 1 base and J by 5 bases, with 9 bases between them. In DNA form, the CDR3 reads TGTGCCTGGAGTGCCACTCTTGATCAGCCCCAGCATTTT. Translation gives CAWSATLDQPQHF. Full variable domain (remainder filled in from reference TRBV30 and TRBJ1-5): SQTIHQWPATLVQPVGSPLSLECTVEGTSNPNLYWYRQAAGRGLQLLFYSVGIGQISSEVPQNLSASRPQDRQFILSSKKLLLSDSGFYLCAWSATLDQPQHFGDGTRLSIL.

The V and J genes are TRBV30 and TRBJ1-1, with D possibly TRBD1 on 6 matching bases. The length of the CDR3 is 12 residues. The V end lost 7 bases, the J end lost 9 bases, and 18 bases lay between the germline ends. In germline, CDR1 is GTSNPN, CDR2 SVGIG (reference sequence). The CDR3 DNA reads TGTGCCTTCGTATTAGGGGGTGCGAAAGCTTTCTTT. Protein sequence: CAFVLGGAKAFF.

This sequence joins TRBV9 and TRBJ2-1; tentative D call: TRBD1 (5 bases). Per the germline V gene, CDR1 is SGDLS and CDR2 is YYNGEE. Trimming pared 3 bases from V and 5 bases from J, leaving 12 bases between. This CDR3 is built from 14 residues. The DNA of the CDR3 is TGTGCCAGCAGCGCCTCAGGCAGGGACAATGAGCAGTTCTTC. Residues: CASSASGRDNEQFF.

This sequence joins TRBV9 and TRBJ2-2; a weak D match, TRBD2 (6 bases). Between the trimmed V and J ends, which lost 0 bases and 4 bases, there was a span of 10 bases. The CDR3 has 15 residues. CDR1 and CDR2 (germline): SGDLS, YYNGEE. The CDR3 bases are TGTGCCAGCAGCGTAGAGGCGGGGTCCACCGGGGAGCTGTTTTTT. It yields the protein CASSVEAGSTGELFF.

The CDR3 protein is CASTIGVGETQYF. For the CDR3, the DNA is TGTGCCAGTACCATCGGGGTCGGGGAGACCCAGTACTTC. V is TRBV19 and J is TRBJ2-5, with D possibly matching TRBD2 (5 bases). The germline CDR1 and CDR2 sequences are LNHDA and SQIVND (reference sequence). The CDR3 has 13 amino acids. Trimming stripped 7 bases from V and 5 bases from J, with 14 bases between.

The chain uses TRBV6-1 and TRBJ2-7; D unclear. Trimming cost V 6 bases and J 0 bases, with 15 bases left between them. The CDR3 has 15 residues. Germline CDR1 reads MNHNS; CDR2 reads SASEGT. The CDR3 sequence: CASRERQGSSYEQYF. DNA for the CDR3: TGTGCCAGCAGGGAAAGACAAGGAAGCTCCTACGAGCAGTACTTC.

CDR3 in DNA: TGTGCCAGCAGCCCCCACGGGGGTTCCACAGATACGCAGTATTTT. This sequence encodes CASSPHGGSTDTQYF. The V and J genes are TRBV7-2 and TRBJ2-3, with D perhaps matching TRBD2 (6 bases). The V gene's germline CDR1 is SGHTA and CDR2 FQGNSA. This CDR3 is built from 15 residues. V lost 5 bases, J lost 2 bases, and 14 bases lay in between.

The rearrangement joins TRBV6-4 to TRBJ1-6; D is possibly TRBD1 (6 bases). The length of the CDR3 is 13 residues. Germline CDR1 MRHNA, CDR2 SNTAGT. V lost 6 bases to trimming and J lost 5 bases, with 8 bases between them. The CDR3 nucleotides are TGTGCCAGCAGGGGACAACATAATTCACCCCTCCACTTT. This sequence encodes CASRGQHNSPLHF.